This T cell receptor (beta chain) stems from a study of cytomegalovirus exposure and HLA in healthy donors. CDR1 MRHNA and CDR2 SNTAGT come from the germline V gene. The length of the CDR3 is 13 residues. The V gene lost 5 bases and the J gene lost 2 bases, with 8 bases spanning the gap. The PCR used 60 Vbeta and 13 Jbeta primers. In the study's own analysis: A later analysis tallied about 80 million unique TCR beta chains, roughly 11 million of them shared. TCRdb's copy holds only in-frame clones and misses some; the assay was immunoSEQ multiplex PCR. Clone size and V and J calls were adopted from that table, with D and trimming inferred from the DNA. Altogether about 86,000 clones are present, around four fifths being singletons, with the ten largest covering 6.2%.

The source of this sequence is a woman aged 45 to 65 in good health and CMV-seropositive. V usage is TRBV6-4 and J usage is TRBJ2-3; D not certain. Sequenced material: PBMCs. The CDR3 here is CASSKDFTDTQYF. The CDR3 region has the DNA TGTGCCAGCAGTAAAGACTTCACAGATACGCAGTATTTT.